The clone carrying this T cell receptor beta chain came up many times. V dropped 3 bases and J dropped 5 bases, with 6 bases sitting between them. Germline V lookup: CDR1 SEHNR, CDR2 FQNEAQ (reference sequence). This CDR3 comprises 12 residues. This specimen belongs to a study of T-cell reconstitution after alpha-beta-depleted transplantation in children. Unique molecular identifiers featured in how the TCRbeta library was prepared. A single record per CDR3 protein comes from TCRdb applying MiXCR to the PCR reads. The data hold nearly 550,000 distinct CDR3 sequences, with around 16% observed a single time.

The TCR sequence derives from a human donor who donated a stem cell graft to a child with acute lymphoblastic leukemia. This rearrangement joins TRBV7-9 to TRBJ2-3, with no clear D. Sequenced material: PBMCs from the stem cell graft donor, taken from the stem cell graft. Written as DNA, the CDR3 is TGTGCCAGCAGCTTCGGAGAAGATACGCAGTATTTT. Protein product: CASSFGEDTQYF.